Listed below are T cell receptor beta chains from one sample, sequenced in a study of T cells after yellow fever vaccination. Each CDR3 protein gets one entry after TCRdb re-called the 5' RACE reads with MiXCR. The table has 500,000 to 650,000 distinct CDR3 sequences, about 14% seen once. Sequenced material: PBMCs, taken on the day of the yellow fever booster vaccination. These receptors were collected from a man younger than 40 who received the YFV17D yellow fever vaccine. The CDR3 runs from the conserved cysteine through the conserved F or W. A D gene is named only where the DNA matches it firmly. The size of a clone is reported for some rows only, either as once, few or many, or as a class for expanded clones.

J gene: TRBJ1-3; clone size: -; V gene: TRBV5-1; D gene: -; CDR3 DNA: TGCGCCAGCAGCTTGGGCAGAGAGGGAAACACCATATATTTT; CDR3 protein: CASSLGREGNTIYF
J gene: TRBJ1-3; clone size: -; V gene: TRBV18; D gene: -; CDR3 DNA: TGTGCCAGCTCACCATCTAACCGGGCCCTCCTCTCTGGAAACACCATATATTTT; CDR3 protein: CASSPSNRALLSGNTIYF
J gene: TRBJ2-7; clone size: -; V gene: TRBV9; D gene: TRBD2; CDR3 DNA: TGTGCCAGCAGCGTCTCTAGCGGGGCTTACGAGCAGTACTTC; CDR3 protein: CASSVSSGAYEQYF
J gene: TRBJ1-1; clone size: few; V gene: TRBV20-1; D gene: -; CDR3 DNA: TGCAGTGCTAGAGACCAAGGCCCAGGGAACACTGAAGCTTTCTTT; CDR3 protein: CSARDQGPGNTEAFF
J gene: TRBJ2-4; clone size: -; V gene: TRBV5-4; D gene: TRBD1; CDR3 DNA: TGTGCCAGCAGCTTGGCCGTGGGGGACAGAAACATTCAGTACTTC; CDR3 protein: CASSLAVGDRNIQYF
J gene: TRBJ2-5; clone size: -; V gene: TRBV6-5; D gene: TRBD2; CDR3 DNA: TGTGCCAGCGAGTCTAGCGGGAGGGCCCAGTACTTC; CDR3 protein: CASESSGRAQYF
J gene: TRBJ2-6; clone size: -; V gene: TRBV5-6; D gene: -; CDR3 DNA: TGTGCCAGCAACCAAATCGGGGAAGCTGGGGCCAACGTCCTGACTTTC; CDR3 protein: CASNQIGEAGANVLTF
J gene: TRBJ1-2; clone size: few; V gene: TRBV6-1; D gene: TRBD1; CDR3 DNA: TGTGCCAGCAGTCTGCGGACAGGGGAGTCGCATGGCTACACCTTC; CDR3 protein: CASSLRTGESHGYTF
J gene: TRBJ2-3; clone size: -; V gene: TRBV5-1; D gene: -; CDR3 DNA: TGCGCCAGCAGCTTGGGTCAGGGGTTTGGCACAGATACGCAGTATTTT; CDR3 protein: CASSLGQGFGTDTQYF
J gene: TRBJ1-1; clone size: few; V gene: TRBV12-5; D gene: -; CDR3 DNA: TGTGCTAGTGTTCCCATGGGGGGTTCAGGGACTGAAGCTTTCTTT; CDR3 protein: CASVPMGGSGTEAFF
J gene: TRBJ2-7; clone size: few; V gene: TRBV6-2/TRBV6-3; D gene: -; CDR3 DNA: TGTGCCAGCAACTACGAGGTGGGCGAGCAGTACTTC; CDR3 protein: CASNYEVGEQYF
J gene: TRBJ2-7; clone size: few; V gene: TRBV6-2/TRBV6-3; D gene: TRBD2; CDR3 DNA: TGTGCCAGCAGTCTCGGACTAGCGGGAGTGTGGTACGAGCAGTACTTC; CDR3 protein: CASSLGLAGVWYEQYF
J gene: TRBJ2-3; clone size: few; V gene: TRBV3-1; D gene: -; CDR3 DNA: TGTGCCAGCAGCCGCCTTCGGGACTCCCGTTCGGATACGCAGTATTTT; CDR3 protein: CASSRLRDSRSDTQYF
J gene: TRBJ2-4; clone size: many; V gene: TRBV7-9; D gene: -; CDR3 DNA: TGTGCCAGCAGCCCTCGACTCCGGGACATTCAGTACTTC; CDR3 protein: CASSPRLRDIQYF
J gene: TRBJ2-1; clone size: -; V gene: TRBV12-5; D gene: -; CDR3 DNA: TGTGCTAGTGGAGCAGGGACGGCCGGGGGAGAGCAGTTCTTC; CDR3 protein: CASGAGTAGGEQFF
J gene: TRBJ2-7; clone size: -; V gene: TRBV20-1; D gene: TRBD2; CDR3 DNA: TGCAGTGCTGCCGGGACTAGCGGGAGGGCCGACCTCTACGAGCAGTACTTC; CDR3 protein: CSAAGTSGRADLYEQYF
J gene: TRBJ2-3; clone size: -; V gene: TRBV27; D gene: TRBD2; CDR3 DNA: TGTGCCAGCAGTTTACCCCCTTTAGCGGGAGGGGCAGATACGCAGTATTTT; CDR3 protein: CASSLPPLAGGADTQYF
J gene: TRBJ2-3; clone size: few; V gene: TRBV12-3/TRBV12-4; D gene: TRBD2; CDR3 DNA: TGTGCCAGCAGTTCGCTAGCGGGGGGACATGGTACGCAGTATTTT; CDR3 protein: CASSSLAGGHGTQYF
J gene: TRBJ2-5; clone size: -; V gene: TRBV18; D gene: -; CDR3 DNA: TGTGCCAGCTACCCCCTGCCCGGGGGACAAGAGACCCAGTACTTC; CDR3 protein: CASYPLPGGQETQYF
J gene: TRBJ2-5; clone size: -; V gene: TRBV18; D gene: -; CDR3 DNA: TGTGCCAGCTCACAAAGGGACCAAGAGACCCAGTACTTC; CDR3 protein: CASSQRDQETQYF
J gene: TRBJ2-3; clone size: few; V gene: TRBV4-3; D gene: TRBD2; CDR3 DNA: TGCGCCAGCAGCCAAGTTGGACTAGCGGGAGACCCAGATACGCAGTATTTT; CDR3 protein: CASSQVGLAGDPDTQYF
J gene: TRBJ1-6; clone size: -; V gene: TRBV27; D gene: -; CDR3 DNA: TGTGCCAGCAGTTTATCGCCGGACGGGTCTTCACCCCTCCACTTT; CDR3 protein: CASSLSPDGSSPLHF
J gene: TRBJ2-6; clone size: -; V gene: TRBV4-2; D gene: -; CDR3 DNA: TGTGCCAGCAGCCCCCAATCGGACCCAATCTCTGGGGCCAACGTCCTGACTTTC; CDR3 protein: CASSPQSDPISGANVLTF
J gene: TRBJ2-1; clone size: -; V gene: TRBV11-2; D gene: -; CDR3 DNA: TGTGCCAGCAGGGACCGAGGGGCGGGCACCTACAATGAGCAGTTCTTC; CDR3 protein: CASRDRGAGTYNEQFF
J gene: TRBJ2-1; clone size: few; V gene: TRBV30; D gene: TRBD2; CDR3 DNA: TGTGCCTGGTCCCCTATTCGGACTAGCGGGAGCCCCAAGAGGGGTGAGCAGTTCTTC; CDR3 protein: CAWSPIRTSGSPKRGEQFF
J gene: TRBJ2-5; clone size: many; V gene: TRBV6-5; D gene: TRBD2; CDR3 DNA: TGTGCCAGCAGTTCCGGACTAGCGGGAGCCCAGGGGACCCAGTACTTC; CDR3 protein: CASSSGLAGAQGTQYF
J gene: TRBJ2-3; clone size: few; V gene: TRBV25-1; D gene: -; CDR3 DNA: TGTGCCAGCAGTGAAGCGGCTGCCAGAACGCAGTATTTT; CDR3 protein: CASSEAAARTQYF
J gene: TRBJ2-1; clone size: -; V gene: TRBV7-2; D gene: -; CDR3 DNA: TGTGCCAGCAGCATTTCCCGGGACTTAAATGAGCAGTTCTTC; CDR3 protein: CASSISRDLNEQFF
J gene: TRBJ2-2; clone size: -; V gene: TRBV20-1; D gene: -; CDR3 DNA: TGCAGTGCTGCCCAGGGGGCGGGAGGGGGCACCGGGGAGCTGTTTTTT; CDR3 protein: CSAAQGAGGGTGELFF
J gene: TRBJ2-3; clone size: few; V gene: TRBV11-2; D gene: TRBD2; CDR3 DNA: TGTGCCAGCAGCTTAGAGCCCTGGCGGGGGGGGAGAGGCACAGATACGCAGTATTTT; CDR3 protein: CASSLEPWRGGRGTDTQYF
J gene: TRBJ1-1; clone size: -; V gene: TRBV20-1; D gene: -; CDR3 DNA: TGCAGTACCCCCGGCCAGGGAGGCACTGAAGCTTTCTTT; CDR3 protein: CSTPGQGGTEAFF
J gene: TRBJ2-7; clone size: few; V gene: TRBV6-1; D gene: TRBD2; CDR3 DNA: TGTGCCAGCTCACGGGGGGTTTCGGGACTCCGCATCGAGCAGTACTTC; CDR3 protein: CASSRGVSGLRIEQYF
J gene: TRBJ2-3; clone size: -; V gene: TRBV20-1; D gene: TRBD2; CDR3 DNA: TGCAGTGCTAGTATCACTAGCGGGAGGCCTGGAGATACGCAGTATTTT; CDR3 protein: CSASITSGRPGDTQYF
J gene: TRBJ1-2; clone size: few; V gene: TRBV27; D gene: -; CDR3 DNA: TGTGCCAGCTCACGTGGGAGGGAAGATAACTATGGCTACACCTTC; CDR3 protein: CASSRGREDNYGYTF
J gene: TRBJ2-1; clone size: -; V gene: TRBV5-1; D gene: TRBD2; CDR3 DNA: TGCGCCAGCAGCATGGAGGGACTAGCGGGAGGGGCGTCCTCCTACAATGAGCAGTTCTTC; CDR3 protein: CASSMEGLAGGASSYNEQFF
J gene: TRBJ2-7; clone size: few; V gene: TRBV27; D gene: -; CDR3 DNA: TGTGCCAGCAGTCCTTCAAAAGGCCAACGTGGCTGGGCCCGTCCGGGGGAGCAGTACTTC; CDR3 protein: CASSPSKGQRGWARPGEQYF
J gene: TRBJ2-3; clone size: -; V gene: TRBV5-1; D gene: TRBD2; CDR3 DNA: TGCGCCAGCAGCTTTTCGTCCGGACTAGCGGGAGGGACTACAACTAGCACAGATACGCAGTATTTT; CDR3 protein: CASSFSSGLAGGTTTSTDTQYF
J gene: TRBJ2-3; clone size: few; V gene: TRBV11-2; D gene: -; CDR3 DNA: TGTGCCAGCAGCTTAAAAGCGGGACATTTTTCGGATGCAGATACGCAGTATTTT; CDR3 protein: CASSLKAGHFSDADTQYF